Below, 16 T cell receptor beta chains from the same sample are listed, as sequenced in a study of blood T cells in healthy people across ages. Next came a second PCR, run for about 7 to 12 cycles, which used a sample-barcoded 5' primer along with a J-beta primer mix. TCRdb re-analysed the 5' RACE reads in MiXCR, keeping a single row per CDR3 protein. Counted here are about 1,600,000 distinct CDR3 sequences, 40% to 50% occurring once; the ten biggest clones make up 7.9%. The sample taken for sequencing was blood. These receptors were taken from a woman between 18 and 29 years old in good health.

The V call is TRBV19, the J call TRBJ2-7; D gene uncertain. CDR3 length: 13 residues. Germline V gene sequence: CDR1 LNHDA, CDR2 SQIVND (reference sequence). V was clipped by 3 bases and J by 4 bases, with 10 bases between them. The CDR3 sequence: CASSMGDGYEQYF. CDR3 DNA sequence: TGTGCCAGTAGTATGGGCGACGGGTACGAGCAGTACTTC.

This clonotype came up a few times. This chain joins TRBV10-3 and TRBJ2-7; 8 bases align to TRBD2. Germline V gives CDR1 ENHRY, CDR2 SYGVKD. CDR3 length: 17 amino acids. V dropped 2 bases and J dropped 3; count of bases not matched to a gene: 12. As DNA, the CDR3 is TGTGCCATCAGTGAGACTCCACTGAGCGGGGGCCGCTACGAGCAGTACTTC. Its translation: CAISETPLSGGRYEQYF.

This clonotype has just a few counts. This chain links TRBV3-1 with TRBJ1-1; D may be TRBD1 (5 bases). The V end was cut by 2 bases, the J end by 4 bases, with 11 bases between. This CDR3 is built from 14 residues. The germline CDR1 and CDR2 sequences are LGHDT and YNNKEL (reference sequence). CDR3 amino acids: CASSQRLGGTEAFF. In nucleotides, the CDR3 is TGTGCCAGCAGCCAACGCCTGGGGGGCACTGAAGCTTTCTTT.

The chain carries TRBV7-2 and TRBJ2-1; possibly TRBD2 for D (5 bases). V was cut by 6 bases and J by 8 bases, with 20 bases left in between. Germline-derived CDR1 and CDR2 are SGHTA and FQGNSA. The CDR3 has 15 amino acids. Written as DNA, the CDR3 is TGTGCCAGCAGACTAAACCTGGCCGCGGGCGATGAGCAGTTCTTC. Its translation: CASRLNLAAGDEQFF.

Here the CDR3 reads CASSVMSPGQLSGNTIYF. The CDR3 DNA is TGTGCCAGCAGCGTAATGTCCCCGGGACAGCTCTCTGGAAACACCATATATTTT. The chain is built from TRBV7-6 and TRBJ1-3, with 7 bases identical to TRBD1. Trimming at V came to 5 bases and at J to 0 bases, leaving 13 bases not matched to a gene. Looked up from germline, CDR1 is SGHVS and CDR2 is FNYEAQ. CDR3 length equals 18 residues.

The rearrangement links TRBV27 to TRBJ1-1, with D perhaps matching TRBD1 (5 bases). Per the germline V gene, CDR1 is MNHEY and CDR2 is SMNVEV (reference sequence). This CDR3 has 13 residues. The germline V and J ends were trimmed by 5 bases and 11 bases, with 18 bases remaining between them. CDR3 sequence (DNA): TGTGCCAGCAGTCCAAGCGGGGGGACGCGGGCTTTCTTT. Translation gives CASSPSGGTRAFF.

The chain combines TRBV6-6 with TRBJ2-5; D is possibly TRBD1 (6 bases). Trimming removed 6 bases at V and 3 bases at J, with 11 bases between. This CDR3 comprises 13 residues. Germline-derived CDR1 and CDR2 are MNHNY and SVGAGI (reference sequence). In DNA, the CDR3 is TGTGCCAGCAGATGGGGGCATAAAGAGACCCAGTACTTC. Translating gives CASRWGHKETQYF.

This clonotype was counted many times. The chain is built from TRBV7-2 and TRBJ2-7; unclear D gene. The ends were cut back, 0 bases at V and 4 bases at J, with 10 bases in the middle. Germline V gives CDR1 SGHTA, CDR2 FQGNSA. The CDR3 extends over 14 amino acids. The CDR3 nucleotides read TGTGCCAGCAGCTTAGCGCCACAGTATTACGAGCAGTACTTC. Its protein is CASSLAPQYYEQYF.

The table lists this clonotype with a few counts. The chain combines TRBV6-2 or TRBV6-3 with TRBJ2-5; 16 positions match TRBD2. Looked up from germline, CDR1 is MNHEY and CDR2 is SVGEGT. The CDR3 extends over 18 amino acids. V lost 5 bases to trimming and J lost 2 bases; unmatched junction nucleotides: 8. CDR3 bases: TGTGCCAGCAGTCTTGCCGGGACTAGCGGGGGGGAACAAGAGACCCAGTACTTC. This translates into CASSLAGTSGGEQETQYF.

J is TRBJ1-1 and V is TRBV20-1, with D unclear. Germline V lookup: CDR1 DFQATT, CDR2 SNEGSKA (reference sequence). Trimming stripped 6 bases from V and 7 bases from J, with 12 bases between. The CDR3 runs to 11 residues. CDR3 sequence (DNA): TGCAGTGCCCAAACGGACCGTGAAGCTTTCTTT. Its protein is CSAQTDREAFF.

The chain combines TRBV6-5 with TRBJ2-1, with D hard to call. V lost 6 bases to trimming and J lost 0 bases, with 12 bases between them. Germline V lookup: CDR1 MNHEY, CDR2 SVGAGI. The CDR3 is 15 amino acids. CDR3 in amino acids: CASSRALSSYNEQFF. CDR3 sequence (DNA): TGTGCCAGCAGCCGAGCACTCAGCTCCTACAATGAGCAGTTCTTC.

This clonotype turned up a few times. The genes are TRBV7-2 and TRBJ2-1; D is ambiguous. CDR3 size: 15 residues. Germline CDR1 SGHTA, CDR2 FQGNSA. The V end was cut by 4 bases, the J end by 0 bases, with 10 bases between. Written as DNA, the CDR3 is TGTGCCAGCAGCTCTGACAAAAACTCCTACAATGAGCAGTTCTTC. This translates into CASSSDKNSYNEQFF.

The chain couples TRBV10-1 to TRBJ2-1; D possibly corresponds to TRBD2 (5 bases). The CDR3 totals 14 residues. The V end was cut by 8 bases, the J end by 3 bases, with 14 bases between. Per the germline V gene, CDR1 is WNHNN and CDR2 is SYGVQD (reference sequence). In nucleotides, the CDR3 is TGCGCCAGCCAGCAGGTACTAGGCTACAATGAGCAGTTCTTC. This codes for CASQQVLGYNEQFF.

The chain uses TRBV10-3 and TRBJ1-2, with a tentative D call TRBD1 (6 bases). Germline V CDR1 and CDR2: ENHRY, SYGVKD. With 2 bases removed from V and 0 bases from J, the gap between germline ends came to 10 bases. The CDR3 is made up of 15 amino acids. The CDR3 region has the DNA TGTGCCATCAGTGAGGACCCAGGGGCTAACTATGGCTACACCTTC. Amino acids: CAISEDPGANYGYTF.

The chain couples TRBV20-1 to TRBJ2-4, with 13 bases lining up with TRBD2. The J call is uncertain, as TRBJ2-7 better fits the DNA end. CDR1 is DFQATT and CDR2 is SNEGSKA in the germline V gene (reference sequence). This CDR3 region has 17 residues. This CDR3 is CSARASAGTSGIYEQYF. The CDR3 nucleotides read TGCAGTGCTAGAGCATCAGCCGGGACTAGCGGGATTTACGAGCAGTACTTC.

The sample holds a few counts of this clonotype. The rearrangement links TRBV25-1 to TRBJ1-1; TRBD1 is a possible D gene (5 bases). The CDR3 contains 14 residues. Germline V gene lookup returns CDR1 MGHDK and CDR2 SYGVNS. The V and J ends lost 3 bases and 1 base respectively, with 9 bases between them. Here the CDR3 DNA reads TGTGCCAGCAGTGAGTACGGACAGAACACTGAAGCTTTCTTT. Translating gives CASSEYGQNTEAFF. Supplemented by reference TRBV25-1 and TRBJ1-1, the full variable domain reads EADIYQTPRYLVIGTGKKITLECSQTMGHDKMYWYQQDPGMELHLIHYSYGVNSTEKGDLSSESTVSRIRTEHFPLTLESARPSHTSQYLCASSEYGQNTEAFFGQGTRLTVV.